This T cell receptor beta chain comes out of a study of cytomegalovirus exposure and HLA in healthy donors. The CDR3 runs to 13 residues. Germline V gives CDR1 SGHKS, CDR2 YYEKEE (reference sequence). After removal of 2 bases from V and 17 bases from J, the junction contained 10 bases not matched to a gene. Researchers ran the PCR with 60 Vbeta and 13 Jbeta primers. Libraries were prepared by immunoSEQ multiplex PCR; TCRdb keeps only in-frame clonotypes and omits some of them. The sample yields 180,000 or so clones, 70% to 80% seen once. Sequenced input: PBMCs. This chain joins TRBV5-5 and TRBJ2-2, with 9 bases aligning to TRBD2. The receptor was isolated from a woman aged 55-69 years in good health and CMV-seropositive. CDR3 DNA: TGTGCCAGCAGCTTAGACCGGCGGGGGGGCTCTTTTTTT. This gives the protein CASSLDRRGGSFF.